This TCR beta chain came from a study of blood T cell repertoires in COVID-19. Here immunoSEQ multiplex PCR was the method, and the copy in TCRdb shows in-frame clones only, minus some. The sample shows about 220,000 clones, roughly four fifths of them seen only once. The clonotype originates from a woman aged 55-75 years with acute or convalescent COVID-19. Sequencing was carried out using peripheral blood.

DNA of the CDR3: TGTGCCAGCAGCGTAGAAGAGAGCGACAGGGGTAGGGTTAGGGGGCAGGCTTTCACAGATACGCAGTATTTT. This codes for CASSVEESDRGRVRGQAFTDTQYF. V is TRBV9 and J is TRBJ2-3; 8 bases map to TRBD1. In germline, CDR1 is SGDLS, CDR2 YYNGEE. Losses at the gene ends were 0 bases for V and 2 bases for J; bases not matched to a gene: 29. The length of the CDR3 is 24 residues.